This TCR beta chain was documented in a study of T cells after yellow fever vaccination (dated 2019 in TCRdb). About the investigation overall: The SMART-Seq v4 Ultra Low Input RNA kit was used to prepare libraries from fractions with low cell numbers. Blood was collected at multiple timepoints before and after primary and secondary immunization, and bulk PBMC replicates and cell subsets were isolated. To track T-cell clones before and after primary and booster YFV17D yellow fever vaccination, bulk TCR alpha and beta repertoires were sequenced longitudinally. Two healthy male donors, one aged 18 to 30 and one aged 30 to 40 years, made up the cohort. Results the study describes overall, beyond this receptor: The study included only two donors, which limits how far the findings can be generalized. A small share of clonotypes was detected in both CD4 and CD8 compartments, with the overlap likely arising from convergent recombination. Compared with the primary T-cell response, the secondary T-cell response was weaker but faster, peaking on day 5 rather than day 15. After the booster, most of the clones that had expanded following primary vaccination were detected again (just under 97% of CD4 and 80% to 90% of CD8), which suggests that memory was broadly maintained. FACS-sorted repertoires could contain abundant contaminating clonotypes from the bulk population, so computational filtering was required.

This clonotype has at least ten counts. Its antigen is not yet known. Base qualities are not at hand, and no much larger clone is one base apart. The sample was run on an Illumina NovaSeq 6000. Synthesis of TCR cDNA relied on 5'RACE template switching, a step that introduced a universal primer site along with unique molecular identifiers. cDNA synthesis was primed from both the TCR alpha and TCR beta constant segments. Two PCR steps were used to amplify libraries, with sample barcodes and sequencing adapters being added in the second step. Sequencing of libraries was done on Illumina HiSeq 2500 (2x100 bp) or NovaSeq (2x150 bp). Processing in the source paper ran as follows. MIGEC handled demultiplexing of reads and collapsing into UMI consensus sequences, while MiXCR performed V(D)J alignment. Vaccine-responding clonotypes were identified with edgeR using replicate PBMC samples, with FDR below 0.01 and a log2 fold change above 5 up to day 15 being required. Each bulk clonotype received a CD4 or CD8 identity based on whether the sequenced CD4 or CD8 repertoire contained that clonotype at higher abundance. In-frame beta chains were kept once TCRdb had trimmed the public reads at Q25 with fastp and called clones with MiXCR. Rows with a matching CDR3 protein are joined into one entry that keeps the most common DNA and genes. These V and J calls derive from TCRdb rather than the authors' analysis. The sample profile shows 230,000 or so distinct CDR3 sequences; approximately 3.8% of them were found once. The ten largest account for around a fifth of the sample.

Germline trimming amounts to 2 bases on V and 6 bases on J, with 7 as the count of junction bases outside the gene matches. The CDR3 runs 14 residues from the cysteine to the phenylalanine. Only the CDR3 DNA stays, 42 bases, in frame from base 1. CDR1 and CDR2, looked up from the germline V gene (reference sequence), are GTSNPN and SVGIG. The treatment or condition label for this specimen denotes: live attenuated yellow fever vaccine strain. At each blood-draw timepoint, two biological replicates of bulk PBMCs were collected. PBMCs were isolated from peripheral blood using a standard Ficoll-Paque protocol. RNA was extracted with TriZol from bulk PBMCs, CD4 and CD8 fractions, and dextramer-positive and dextramer-negative fractions.

The TCR originated in a man younger than 35 who received the YFV17D yellow fever vaccine. The sequence is built from TRBV30 and TRBJ2-1, with 7 bases matching TRBD2. Sequencing was performed on PBMCs, taken 15 days after the yellow fever booster vaccination. The nucleotide sequence reads TGTGCCTGGAGTACGGGACTAACTGGCAATGAGCAGTTCTTC. Translation gives CAWSTGLTGNEQFF.